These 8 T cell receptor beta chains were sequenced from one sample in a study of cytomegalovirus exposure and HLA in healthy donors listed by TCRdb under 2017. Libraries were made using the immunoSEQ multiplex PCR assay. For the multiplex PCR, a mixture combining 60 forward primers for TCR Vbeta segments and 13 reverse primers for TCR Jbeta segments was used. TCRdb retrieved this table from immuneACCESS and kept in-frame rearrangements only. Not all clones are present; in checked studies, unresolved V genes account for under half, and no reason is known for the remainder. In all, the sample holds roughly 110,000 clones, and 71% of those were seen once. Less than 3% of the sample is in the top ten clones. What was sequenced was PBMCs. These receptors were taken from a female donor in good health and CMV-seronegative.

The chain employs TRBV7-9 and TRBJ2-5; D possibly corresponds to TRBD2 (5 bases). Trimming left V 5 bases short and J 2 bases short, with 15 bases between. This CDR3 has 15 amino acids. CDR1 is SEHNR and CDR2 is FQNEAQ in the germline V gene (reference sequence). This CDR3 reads CASSPIRGLQETQYF. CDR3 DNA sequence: TGTGCCAGCAGCCCCATTCGAGGGTTACAAGAGACCCAGTACTTC.

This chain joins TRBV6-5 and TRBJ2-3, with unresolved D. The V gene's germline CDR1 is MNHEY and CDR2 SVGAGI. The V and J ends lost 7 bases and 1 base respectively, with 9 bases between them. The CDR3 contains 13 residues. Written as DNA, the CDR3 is TGTGCCAGCACATACAGAGGCACAGATACGCAGTATTTT. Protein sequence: CASTYRGTDTQYF.

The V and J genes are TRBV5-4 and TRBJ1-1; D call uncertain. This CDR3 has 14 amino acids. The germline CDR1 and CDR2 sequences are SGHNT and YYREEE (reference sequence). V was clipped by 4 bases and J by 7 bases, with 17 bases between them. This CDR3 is CASSATRETGEAFF. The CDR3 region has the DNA TGTGCCAGCAGCGCCACACGAGAAACGGGTGAAGCTTTCTTT.

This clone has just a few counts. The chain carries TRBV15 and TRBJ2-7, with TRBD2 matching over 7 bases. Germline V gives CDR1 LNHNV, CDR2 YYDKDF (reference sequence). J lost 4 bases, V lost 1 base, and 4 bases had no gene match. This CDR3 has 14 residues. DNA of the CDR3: TGTGCCACCAGCAGAGGCACCGGGAGGTACGAGCAGTACTTC. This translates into CATSRGTGRYEQYF.

The CDR3 loop reads CASSEQDETQYF. CDR3 sequence (DNA): TGTGCCAGCAGCGAACAGGATGAGACCCAGTACTTC. The chain recombines TRBV7-2 with TRBJ2-5, with D perhaps matching TRBD1 (5 bases). The ends were cut back, 5 bases at V and 5 bases at J, with 9 bases in the middle. This CDR3 is 12 amino acids long. Germline V gene sequence: CDR1 SGHTA, CDR2 FQGNSA.

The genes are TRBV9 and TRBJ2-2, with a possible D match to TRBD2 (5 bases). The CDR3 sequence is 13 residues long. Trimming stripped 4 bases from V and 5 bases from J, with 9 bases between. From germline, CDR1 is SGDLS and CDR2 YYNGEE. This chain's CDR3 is CASSSTGTGELFF. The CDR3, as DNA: TGTGCCAGCAGCTCCACGGGGACCGGGGAGCTGTTTTTT. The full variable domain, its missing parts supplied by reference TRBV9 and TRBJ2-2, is DSGVTQTPKHLITATGQRVTLRCSPRSGDLSVYWYQQSLDQGLQFLIQYYNGEERAKGNILERFSAQQFPDLHSELNLSSLELGDSALYFCASSSTGTGELFFGEGSRLTVL.

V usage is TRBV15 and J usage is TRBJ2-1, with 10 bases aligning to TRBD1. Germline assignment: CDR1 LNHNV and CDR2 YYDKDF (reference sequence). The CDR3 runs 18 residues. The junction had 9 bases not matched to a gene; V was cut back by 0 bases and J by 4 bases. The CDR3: CATSREALRDRGYNEQFF. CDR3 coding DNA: TGTGCCACCAGCAGAGAGGCTCTTCGGGACAGGGGATACAATGAGCAGTTCTTC.

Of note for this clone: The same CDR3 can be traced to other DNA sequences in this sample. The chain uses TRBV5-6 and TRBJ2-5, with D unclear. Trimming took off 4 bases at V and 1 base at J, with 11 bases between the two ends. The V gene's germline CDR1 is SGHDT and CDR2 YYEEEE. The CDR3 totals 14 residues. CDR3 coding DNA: TGTGCCAGCAGCCTGGGAACTGGCCAAGAGACCCAGTACTTC. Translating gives CASSLGTGQETQYF.